Listed here are 16 T cell receptor beta chains from one sample, sequenced in a study of T cells in localized non-small cell lung cancer. Clones were read by immunoSEQ multiplex PCR, and TCRdb kept only the in-frame ones, dropping some. This table has about 33,000 clones, roughly 88% appearing once. The starting material was peripheral blood, obtained before any cancer treatment. These receptor sequences come from a man aged 40-75 years with stage I lung adenocarcinoma.

This clone was picked up a small number of times. The chain joins TRBV2 to TRBJ1-1, with D possibly matching TRBD1 (6 bases). This CDR3 has 15 residues. The germline V gene has CDR1 SNHLY and CDR2 FYNNEI. V lost 6 bases, J lost 6 bases, and 20 bases lay in between. The CDR3 sequence is CASRRYGEGGPEAFF. The CDR3 coding sequence is TGTGCCAGCAGGAGATACGGAGAAGGGGGTCCTGAAGCTTTCTTT.

This clone was recorded only once. The chain links TRBV14 to TRBJ2-2; 7 bases map to TRBD1. The ends lost 4 bases at V and 7 bases at J; junction bases unmatched: 9. Per germline, CDR1 SGHDN and CDR2 FVKESK. This CDR3 spans 15 amino acids. The CDR3 region has the DNA TGTGCCAGCAGCCCGACAGGGAAGGGTAACGGGGAGCTGTTTTTT. It specifies CASSPTGKGNGELFF.

The gene calls are TRBV7-2 and TRBJ2-7, with TRBD1 matching over 8 bases. Germline-derived CDR1 and CDR2 are SGHTA and FQGNSA. The CDR3 runs to 15 residues. Trimming took 3 bases from V and 5 from J; bases not matched to a gene: 9. In DNA, the CDR3 is TGTGCCAGCAGCTTTTACACAGGGGGTGGAGACGAGCAGTACTTC. Amino acids: CASSFYTGGGDEQYF.

Comments on this clone: An end of the junction does not agree with germline; a read error may underlie this. The chain couples TRBV7-7 to TRBJ2-1, with D hard to call. Germline assignment: CDR1 SSHAT and CDR2 FNYEAQ (reference sequence). The length of the CDR3 is 15 residues. CDR3 bases: TGTGCTAGCAGCTTAACTGCGGTCTCCTACAATGAGCAGTTCTTC. It translates to CASSLTAVSYNEQFF.

The chain carries TRBV4-1 and TRBJ1-5, with a possible D match to TRBD1 (5 bases). The V end lost 3 bases, the J end lost 4 bases, and 7 bases lay between the germline ends. CDR1 and CDR2 from the germline V gene are MGHRA and YSYEKL. This CDR3 is built from 13 residues. Here the CDR3 reads CASSQDINQPQHF. CDR3 bases: TGCGCCAGCAGCCAGGACATTAATCAGCCCCAGCATTTT.

The chain combines TRBV11-2 with TRBJ2-6, with D possibly being TRBD2 (6 bases). The length of the CDR3 is 16 residues. The V end was cut by 1 base, the J end by 2 bases, with 9 bases between. Germline V CDR1 and CDR2: SGHAT, FQNNGV. The CDR3 loop reads CASSLVGSTGANVLTF. The CDR3 DNA is TGTGCCAGCAGCTTAGTCGGGAGCACTGGGGCCAACGTCCTGACTTTC.

The rearrangement links TRBV7-6 to TRBJ2-3; D unresolved. The germline gives CDR1 SGHVS, CDR2 FNYEAQ. The V and J ends lost 1 base and 3 bases respectively, with 11 bases between them. The CDR3 covers 15 residues. For the CDR3, the DNA is TGTGCCAGCAGCTTAGGGGTCTTGTGGACAGATACGCAGTATTTT. Translation: CASSLGVLWTDTQYF. The whole variable domain, filled in from reference TRBV7-6 and TRBJ2-3, reads GAGVSQSPRYKVTKRGQDVALRCDPISGHVSLYWYRQALGQGPEFLTYFNYEAQQDKSGLPNDRFSAERPEGSISTLTIQRTEQRDSAMYRCASSLGVLWTDTQYFGPGTRLTVL.

This chain links TRBV30 with TRBJ1-6; TRBD1 aligns across 9 bases. After removal of 0 bases from V and 10 bases from J, the junction contained 7 bases not matched to a gene. Germline assignment: CDR1 GTSNPN and CDR2 SVGIG (reference sequence). CDR3 length equals 15 residues. The CDR3 nucleotides read TGTGCCTGGAGTGTAAGTGGGACAGGGAGGTCACCCCTCCACTTT. It is translated as CAWSVSGTGRSPLHF.

This clone is medium-sized by share. This chain links TRBV13 with TRBJ1-1, with unresolved D. Trimming stripped 5 bases from V and 3 bases from J, with 13 bases between. This CDR3 has 14 amino acids. Germline V CDR1 and CDR2: PRHDT, FYEKMQ (reference sequence). As DNA, the CDR3 is TGTGCCAGCAGCACTCGGGAGCGGTACACTGAAGCTTTCTTT. Translation gives CASSTRERYTEAFF.

The chain uses TRBV4-1 and TRBJ2-7, with D unclear. Per the germline V gene, CDR1 is MGHRA and CDR2 is YSYEKL. With 0 bases removed from V and 0 bases from J, the gap between germline ends came to 9 bases. This CDR3 region has 15 residues. CDR3 sequence reads: CASSQDDAYSYEQYF. CDR3 bases: TGCGCCAGCAGCCAAGACGACGCGTACTCCTACGAGCAGTACTTC.

The chain recombines TRBV7-2 with TRBJ1-1; TRBD1 might be the D (5 bases). Germline lookup yields CDR1 SGHTA and CDR2 FQGNSA. The CDR3 sequence is 14 residues long. Trimming pared 1 base from V and 4 bases from J, leaving 10 bases between. CDR3 loop: CASSLGTGATEAFF. CDR3 bases: TGTGCCAGCAGCTTAGGAACCGGGGCCACTGAAGCTTTCTTT.

This chain connects TRBV19 to TRBJ2-7; D unresolved. The ends were cut back, 2 bases at V and 2 bases at J, with 10 bases in the middle. Germline V gene data show CDR1 as LNHDA and CDR2 as SQIVND (reference sequence). There are 14 residues in the CDR3. The CDR3 DNA sequence: TGTGCCAGTAGTATATTACCCGGACCCTACGAGCAGTACTTC. It specifies CASSILPGPYEQYF.

Details on this clone: Other DNA sequences in this specimen translate into the identical CDR3. The chain employs TRBV4-1 and TRBJ1-1; D is perhaps TRBD1 (5 bases). Germline CDR1 MGHRA, CDR2 YSYEKL. Trimming removed 4 bases at V and 0 bases at J, with 12 bases between. The CDR3 has 15 amino acids. Here the CDR3 DNA reads TGCGCCAGCAGCCCCAGGGAGGGCATGAACACTGAAGCTTTCTTT. Translating it yields CASSPREGMNTEAFF.

The genes are TRBV5-8 and TRBJ1-2; D call uncertain. The CDR3 runs 14 residues. The V and J ends lost 4 bases and 6 bases respectively, with 16 bases between them. Germline V gene data show CDR1 as SGHTS and CDR2 as YDEGEE. The CDR3: CASSPGGHHDGYTF. For the CDR3, the DNA is TGTGCCAGCAGCCCCGGTGGGCACCACGATGGCTACACCTTC.

Here the CDR3 reads CASSQPGLANTGELFF. The CDR3, as DNA: TGCGCCAGCAGCCAACCGGGACTAGCGAACACCGGGGAGCTGTTTTTT. The rearrangement joins TRBV4-1 to TRBJ2-2; the match to TRBD2 covers 8 bases. There are 16 residues in the CDR3. V lost 2 bases, J lost 0 bases, and 2 bases stayed unmatched. Germline CDR1 reads MGHRA; CDR2 reads YSYEKL.

This clone was observed a handful of times. The V gene is TRBV30, the J gene TRBJ1-1, with 8 bases aligning to TRBD1. This CDR3 is built from 13 residues. Trimming at V came to 5 bases and at J to 4 bases, leaving 6 bases not matched to a gene. Germline CDR1 GTSNPN, CDR2 SVGIG (reference sequence). The CDR3 sequence: CAWSRGRVTEAFF. CDR3 DNA: TGTGCCTGGTCCAGGGGGCGAGTCACTGAAGCTTTCTTT.